This T cell receptor (beta chain) was sequenced for a study of cytomegalovirus exposure and HLA in healthy donors. Background on the study: The 110 or so validation repertoires used a platform that matched the one used for the approximately 610 first-cohort repertoires, as a later analysis reported.

The donors were in the roughly 130-subject validation cohort; that cohort was separate from the roughly 730-subject first cohort. Broader study findings: Reportedly, diagnosis of cytomegalovirus status by the classifier showed high specificity and sensitivity. According to the study, roughly 160 TCR beta chains were cytomegalovirus-associated.

The germline V gene encodes CDR1 GTSNPN and CDR2 SVGIG (reference sequence). V trimming: 4 bases; J trimming: 4 bases; junction bases outside the gene matches: 13. The CDR3 spans 16 residues. Remarks on this clone: Its target is not known.

This table comes from immunoSEQ multiplex PCR, and its TCRdb copy is limited to in-frame clones, with some not included. The sample gives fewer than 120,000 clones, approximately 90% of which show up once; 1.9% is in the top ten. The rearrangement links TRBV30 to TRBJ1-2; 9 nucleotides match TRBD1. The TCR comes from a woman aged 18 to 35 in good health and CMV-seronegative. What was sequenced was PBMCs. The CDR3 sequence is CAWIRKETGGIYGYTF. The CDR3 DNA is TGTGCCTGGATCCGAAAAGAGACAGGGGGGATCTATGGCTACACCTTC.